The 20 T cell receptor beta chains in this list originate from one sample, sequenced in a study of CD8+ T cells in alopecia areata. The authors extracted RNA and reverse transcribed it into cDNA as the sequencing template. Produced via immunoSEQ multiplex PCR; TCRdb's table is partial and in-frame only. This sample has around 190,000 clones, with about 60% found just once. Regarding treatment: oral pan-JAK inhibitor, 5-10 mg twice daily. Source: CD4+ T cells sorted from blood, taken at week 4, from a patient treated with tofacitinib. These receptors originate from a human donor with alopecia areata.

CDR3 amino acids: CATSSPRIWREEETQYF. The CDR3 bases are TGTGCCACCAGCAGCCCCCGGATTTGGCGGGAAGAAGAGACCCAGTACTTC. V is TRBV15 and J is TRBJ2-5, with D tentatively TRBD2 (6 bases). Germline V lookup: CDR1 LNHNV, CDR2 YYDKDF (reference sequence). The CDR3 extends over 17 amino acids. Trimming cost V 3 bases and J 3 bases, with 20 bases left between them.

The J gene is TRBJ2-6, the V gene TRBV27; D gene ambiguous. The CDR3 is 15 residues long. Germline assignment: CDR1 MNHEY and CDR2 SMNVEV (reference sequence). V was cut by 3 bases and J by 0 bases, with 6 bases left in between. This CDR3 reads CASSFVGSGANVLTF. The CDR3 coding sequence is TGTGCCAGCAGTTTCGTAGGCTCTGGGGCCAACGTCCTGACTTTC.

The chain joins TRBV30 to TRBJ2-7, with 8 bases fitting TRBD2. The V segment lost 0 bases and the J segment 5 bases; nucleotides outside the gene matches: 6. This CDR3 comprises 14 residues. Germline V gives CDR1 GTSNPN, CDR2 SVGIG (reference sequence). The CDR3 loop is CAWSVASGLNEQYF. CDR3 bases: TGTGCCTGGAGTGTGGCTAGCGGGCTCAACGAGCAGTACTTC.

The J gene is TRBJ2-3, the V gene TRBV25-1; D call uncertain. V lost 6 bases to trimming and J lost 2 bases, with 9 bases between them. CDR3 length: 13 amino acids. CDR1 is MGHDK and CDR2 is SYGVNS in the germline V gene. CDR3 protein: CASSEDLTDTQYF. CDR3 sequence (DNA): TGTGCCAGCAGCGAGGACCTCACAGATACGCAGTATTTT.

The DNA of the CDR3 is TGTGCCAGCAGCCAGCGATTGAGCGGAAGCACAGATACGCAGTATTTT. It translates to CASSQRLSGSTDTQYF. The V gene is TRBV7-2, the J gene TRBJ2-3; tentatively, D is TRBD2 (5 bases). This CDR3 region has 16 residues. Germline V gene sequence: CDR1 SGHTA, CDR2 FQGNSA. Trimming cost V 5 bases and J 0 bases, with 15 bases left between them. The full variable domain, its missing parts supplied by reference TRBV7-2 and TRBJ2-3, is GAGVSQSPSNKVTEKGKDVELRCDPISGHTALYWYRQSLGQGLEFLIYFQGNSAPDKSGLPSDRFSAERTGGSVSTLTIQRTQQEDSAVYLCASSQRLSGSTDTQYFGPGTRLTVL.

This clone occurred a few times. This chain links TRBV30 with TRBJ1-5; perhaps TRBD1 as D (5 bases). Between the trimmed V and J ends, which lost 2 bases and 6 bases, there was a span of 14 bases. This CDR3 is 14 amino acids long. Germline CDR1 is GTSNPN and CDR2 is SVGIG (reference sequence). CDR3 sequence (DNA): TGTGCCTGGAGTAGAGGGAGGGGTGGTCAGCCCCAGCATTTT. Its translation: CAWSRGRGGQPQHF. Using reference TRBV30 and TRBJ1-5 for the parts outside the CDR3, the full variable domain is SQTIHQWPATLVQPVGSPLSLECTVEGTSNPNLYWYRQAAGRGLQLLFYSVGIGQISSEVPQNLSASRPQDRQFILSSKKLLLSDSGFYLCAWSRGRGGQPQHFGDGTRLSIL.

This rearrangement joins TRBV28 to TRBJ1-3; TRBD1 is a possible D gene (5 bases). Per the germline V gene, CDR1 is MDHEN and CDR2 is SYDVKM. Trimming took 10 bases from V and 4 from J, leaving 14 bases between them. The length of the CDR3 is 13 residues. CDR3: CATFLRAGNTIYF. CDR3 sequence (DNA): TGTGCCACCTTCCTCAGGGCAGGAAACACCATATATTTT.

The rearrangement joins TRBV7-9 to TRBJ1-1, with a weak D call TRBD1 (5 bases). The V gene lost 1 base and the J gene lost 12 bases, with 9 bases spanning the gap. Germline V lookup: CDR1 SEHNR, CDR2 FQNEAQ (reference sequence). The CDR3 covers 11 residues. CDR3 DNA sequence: TGTGCCAGCAGCTTAGGGGGGGTATCTTTCTTT. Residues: CASSLGGVSFF.

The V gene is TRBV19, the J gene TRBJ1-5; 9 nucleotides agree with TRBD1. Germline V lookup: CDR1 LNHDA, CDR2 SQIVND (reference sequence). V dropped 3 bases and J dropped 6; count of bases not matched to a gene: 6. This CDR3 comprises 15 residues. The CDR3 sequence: CASSIGGQGFQPQHF. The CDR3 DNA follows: TGTGCCAGTAGTATCGGGGGACAGGGATTTCAGCCCCAGCATTTT.

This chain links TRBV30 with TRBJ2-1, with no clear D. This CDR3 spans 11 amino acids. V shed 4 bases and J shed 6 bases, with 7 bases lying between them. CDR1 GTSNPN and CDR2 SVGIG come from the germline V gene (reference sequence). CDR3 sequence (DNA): TGTGCCTGGACTCGATCCAATGAGCAGTTCTTC. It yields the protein CAWTRSNEQFF.

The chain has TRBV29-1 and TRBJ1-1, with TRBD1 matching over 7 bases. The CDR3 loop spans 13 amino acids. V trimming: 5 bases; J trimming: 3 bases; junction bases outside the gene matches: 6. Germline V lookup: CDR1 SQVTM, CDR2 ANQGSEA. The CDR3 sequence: CSVTTGTDTEAFF. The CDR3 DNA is TGCAGCGTTACGACAGGGACGGACACTGAAGCTTTCTTT.

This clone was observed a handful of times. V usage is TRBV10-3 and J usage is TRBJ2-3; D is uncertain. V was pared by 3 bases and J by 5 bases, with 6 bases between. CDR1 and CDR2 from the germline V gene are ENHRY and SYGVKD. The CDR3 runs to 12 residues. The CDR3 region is CAISDRQDTQYF. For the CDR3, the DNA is TGTGCCATCAGTGATCGTCAAGATACGCAGTATTTT.

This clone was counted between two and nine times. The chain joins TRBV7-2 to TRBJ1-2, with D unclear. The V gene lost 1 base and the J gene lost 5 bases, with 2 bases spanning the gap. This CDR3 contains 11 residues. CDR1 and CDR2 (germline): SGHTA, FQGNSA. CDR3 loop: CASSLVYGYTF. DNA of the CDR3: TGTGCCAGCAGCTTAGTTTATGGCTACACCTTC.

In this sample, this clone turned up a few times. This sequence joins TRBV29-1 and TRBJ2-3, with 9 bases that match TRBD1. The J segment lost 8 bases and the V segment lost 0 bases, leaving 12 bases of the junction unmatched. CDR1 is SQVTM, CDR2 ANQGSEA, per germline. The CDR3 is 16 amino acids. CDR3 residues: CSVEEARDRGRATQYF. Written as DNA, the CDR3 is TGCAGCGTTGAAGAGGCGCGTGACAGGGGGAGAGCTACGCAGTATTTT.

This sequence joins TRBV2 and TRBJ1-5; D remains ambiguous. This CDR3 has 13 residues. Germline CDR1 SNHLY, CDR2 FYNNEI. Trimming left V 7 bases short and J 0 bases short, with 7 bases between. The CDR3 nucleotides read TGTGCCAGCATGTCTGATAGCAATCAGCCCCAGCATTTT. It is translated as CASMSDSNQPQHF.

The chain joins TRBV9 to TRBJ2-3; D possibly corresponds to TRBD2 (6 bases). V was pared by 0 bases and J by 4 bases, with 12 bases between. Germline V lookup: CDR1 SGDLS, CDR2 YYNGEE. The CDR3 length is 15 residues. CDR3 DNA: TGTGCCAGCAGCGTAGCGGGAGAAAATGCAGATACGCAGTATTTT. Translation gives CASSVAGENADTQYF.

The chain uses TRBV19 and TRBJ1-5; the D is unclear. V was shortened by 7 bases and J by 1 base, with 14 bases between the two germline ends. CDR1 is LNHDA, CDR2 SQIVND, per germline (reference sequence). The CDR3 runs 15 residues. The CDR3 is CASTQSTPSNQPQHF. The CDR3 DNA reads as TGTGCCAGTACTCAATCGACACCAAGCAATCAGCCCCAGCATTTT.

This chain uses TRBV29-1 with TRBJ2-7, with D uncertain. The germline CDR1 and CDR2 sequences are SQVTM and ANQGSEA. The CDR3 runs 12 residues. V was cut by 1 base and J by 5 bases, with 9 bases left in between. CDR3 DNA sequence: TGCAGCGTTGAAGGGAAAGACGACGAGCAGTACTTC. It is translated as CSVEGKDDEQYF.

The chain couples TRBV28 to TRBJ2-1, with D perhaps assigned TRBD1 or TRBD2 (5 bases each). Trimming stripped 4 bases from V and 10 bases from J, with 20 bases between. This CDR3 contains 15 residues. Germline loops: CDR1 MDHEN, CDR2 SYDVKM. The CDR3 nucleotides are TGTGCCAGCAGTTGGTCCGGGACCCCGAGGAAGGAGCAGTTCTTC. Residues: CASSWSGTPRKEQFF.

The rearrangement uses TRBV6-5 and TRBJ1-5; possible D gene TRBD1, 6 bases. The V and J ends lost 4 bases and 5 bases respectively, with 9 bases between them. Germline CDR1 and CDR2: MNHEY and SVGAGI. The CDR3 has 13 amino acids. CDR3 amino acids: CASSSGGYQPQHF. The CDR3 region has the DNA TGTGCCAGCAGTTCGGGGGGCTATCAGCCCCAGCATTTT.